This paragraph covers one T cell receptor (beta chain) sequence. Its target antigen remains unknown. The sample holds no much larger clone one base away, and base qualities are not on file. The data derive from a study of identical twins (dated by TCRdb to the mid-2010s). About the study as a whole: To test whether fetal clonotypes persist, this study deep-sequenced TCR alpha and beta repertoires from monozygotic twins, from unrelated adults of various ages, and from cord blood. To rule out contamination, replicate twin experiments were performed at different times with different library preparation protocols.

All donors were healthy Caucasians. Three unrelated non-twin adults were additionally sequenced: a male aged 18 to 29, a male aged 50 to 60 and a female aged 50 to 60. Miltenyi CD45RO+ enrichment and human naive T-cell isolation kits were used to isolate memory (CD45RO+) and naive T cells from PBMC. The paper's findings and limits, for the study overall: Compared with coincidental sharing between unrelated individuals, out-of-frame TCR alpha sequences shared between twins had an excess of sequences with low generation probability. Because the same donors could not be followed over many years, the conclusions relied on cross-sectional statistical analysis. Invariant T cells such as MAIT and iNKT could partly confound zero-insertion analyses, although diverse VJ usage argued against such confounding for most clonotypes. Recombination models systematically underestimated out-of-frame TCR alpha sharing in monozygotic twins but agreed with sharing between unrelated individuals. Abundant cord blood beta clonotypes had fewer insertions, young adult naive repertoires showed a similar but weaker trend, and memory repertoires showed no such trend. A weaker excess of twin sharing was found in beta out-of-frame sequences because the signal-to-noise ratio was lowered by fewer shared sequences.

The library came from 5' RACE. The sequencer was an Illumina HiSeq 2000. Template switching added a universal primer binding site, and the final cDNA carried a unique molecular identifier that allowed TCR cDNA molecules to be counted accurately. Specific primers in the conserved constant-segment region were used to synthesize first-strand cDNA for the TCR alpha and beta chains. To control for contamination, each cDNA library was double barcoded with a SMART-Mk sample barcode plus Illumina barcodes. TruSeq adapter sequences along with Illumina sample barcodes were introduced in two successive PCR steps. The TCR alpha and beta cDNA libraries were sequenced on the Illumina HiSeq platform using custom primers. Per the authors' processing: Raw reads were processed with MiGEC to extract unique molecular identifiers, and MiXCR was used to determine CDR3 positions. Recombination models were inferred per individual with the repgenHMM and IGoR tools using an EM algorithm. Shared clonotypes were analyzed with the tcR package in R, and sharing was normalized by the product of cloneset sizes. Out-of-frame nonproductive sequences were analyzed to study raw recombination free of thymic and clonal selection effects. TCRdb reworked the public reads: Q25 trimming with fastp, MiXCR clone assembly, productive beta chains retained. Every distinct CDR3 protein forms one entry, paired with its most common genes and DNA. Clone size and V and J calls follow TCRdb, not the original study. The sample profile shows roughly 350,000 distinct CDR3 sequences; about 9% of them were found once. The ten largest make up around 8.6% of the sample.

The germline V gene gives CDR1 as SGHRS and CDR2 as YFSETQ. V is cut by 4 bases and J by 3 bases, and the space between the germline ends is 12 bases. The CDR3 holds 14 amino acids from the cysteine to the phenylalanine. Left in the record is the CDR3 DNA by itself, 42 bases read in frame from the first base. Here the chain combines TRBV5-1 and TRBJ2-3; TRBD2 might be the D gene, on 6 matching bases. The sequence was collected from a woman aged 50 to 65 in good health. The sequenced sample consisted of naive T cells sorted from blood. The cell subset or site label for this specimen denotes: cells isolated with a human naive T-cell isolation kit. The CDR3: CASSIGGPTDTQYF. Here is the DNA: TGCGCCAGCAGCATAGGAGGGCCTACAGATACGCAGTATTTT.